The source of this T cell receptor beta chain is a study of T cell responses to AZD1222 COVID-19 vaccine. Data came from immunoSEQ multiplex PCR; TCRdb stores just in-frame clones and leaves some out. Of about 170,000 clones listed, about nine tenths were seen once; the top ten hold over 1.5%. This CDR3 has 14 amino acids. V dropped 4 bases and J dropped 0 bases, with 9 bases sitting between them. Per germline, CDR1 SNHLY and CDR2 FYNNEI. The clonotype originates from an adult in good health. The material was peripheral blood, obtained on day 0 of AZD1222 vaccination. The genes are TRBV2 and TRBJ1-1; D is unresolved. The CDR3 protein is CASSVYLMNTEAFF. DNA of the CDR3: TGTGCCAGCAGTGTCTATCTCATGAACACTGAAGCTTTCTTT. Based on the CDR3 plus reference TRBV2 and TRBJ1-1, the full variable domain is EPEVTQTPSHQVTQMGQEVILRCVPISNHLYFYWYRQILGQKVEFLVSFYNNEISEKSEIFDDQFSVERPDGSNFTLKIRSTKLEDSAMYFCASSVYLMNTEAFFGQGTRLTVV.